This passage covers 22 T cell receptor beta chains from one sample sequenced in a study of blood T cells in healthy people across ages. Alongside a J-beta primer mix, a sample-barcoded 5' primer served in a second PCR lasting roughly 7 to 12 cycles. One entry per CDR3 protein, called by TCRdb with MiXCR from the 5' RACE reads. This table holds around 2 million distinct CDR3 sequences, about two fifths found once. Sequencing used blood. The source is a human donor in good health.

This clonotype was detected ten times or more. V gene TRBV11-2 combines with J gene TRBJ2-7, with D possibly matching TRBD2 (6 bases). V lost 0 bases, J lost 4 bases, and 16 bases lay in between. The length of the CDR3 is 16 residues. Germline values: CDR1 SGHAT, CDR2 FQNNGV. The CDR3 nucleotides read TGTGCCAGCAGCTTAGATATCGCGCAGGGACTTTACGAGCAGTACTTC. This codes for CASSLDIAQGLYEQYF.

This clonotype was found a few times. The chain joins TRBV4-1 to TRBJ2-7, with TRBD1 identical over 7 bases. CDR3 length: 14 amino acids. V lost 1 base to trimming and J lost 4 bases; unmatched junction nucleotides: 4. Germline lookup yields CDR1 MGHRA and CDR2 YSYEKL. CDR3 in amino acids: CASSQGDREYEQYF. Here the CDR3 DNA reads TGCGCCAGCAGCCAAGGTGACAGGGAATACGAGCAGTACTTC.

A remark on this clonotype: One end of the junction is discordant with germline, which a read error may explain. The chain links TRBV2 to TRBJ2-1; D call uncertain. This CDR3 has 15 amino acids. Germline V gene lookup returns CDR1 SNHLY and CDR2 FYNNEI. The CDR3 DNA follows: TGTGCCAGCAGTGAGGGCAGAAACTCCTACAATGGGCAGTTCTTC. It yields the protein CASSEGRNSYNGQFF.

The chain couples TRBV5-6 to TRBJ1-2; possible D gene TRBD1, 6 bases. V was pared by 3 bases and J by 7 bases, with 13 bases between. This CDR3 contains 13 residues. Looked up from germline, CDR1 is SGHDT and CDR2 is YYEEEE. The CDR3 reads CASSSKRGAGYTF. The CDR3 nucleotides read TGTGCCAGCAGCTCGAAGCGGGGGGCTGGCTACACCTTC.

This chain uses TRBV15 with TRBJ1-2; D unresolved. The V gene lost 5 bases and the J gene lost 12 bases, with 19 bases spanning the gap. The germline gives CDR1 LNHNV, CDR2 YYDKDF (reference sequence). CDR3 length: 13 amino acids. For the CDR3, the DNA is TGTGCCACCAGCTCAAGCCCACGGCGGCAAAACACCTTC. This encodes CATSSSPRRQNTF.

This clonotype was picked up a small number of times. The CDR3 is CASSLDWGGRGYTF. The CDR3 DNA is TGTGCCAGCAGCCTAGATTGGGGGGGCCGAGGCTACACCTTC. The J gene is TRBJ1-2, the V gene TRBV7-2, with a tentative D call TRBD1 (6 bases). From germline, CDR1 is SGHTA and CDR2 FQGNSA. The CDR3 totals 14 residues. Trimming removed 5 bases at V and 8 bases at J, with 18 bases between.

V gene TRBV4-1 combines with J gene TRBJ1-2; 7 nucleotides align to TRBD1. Germline V CDR1 and CDR2: MGHRA, YSYEKL. The CDR3 is 17 amino acids. V shed 0 bases and J 1 base; nucleotides not matched to a gene: 8. The CDR3 loop reads CASSQDRGTDFNYGYTF. The CDR3 region has the DNA TGCGCCAGCAGCCAAGACCGAGGGACAGACTTTAACTATGGCTACACCTTC.

The rearrangement uses TRBV12-3 or TRBV12-4 and TRBJ1-5; tentatively, D is TRBD1 (6 bases). CDR3 length: 15 residues. V gave up 5 bases and J gave up 6 bases, with 17 bases separating them. The CDR3 loop reads CASSNSQGIGQPQHF. For the CDR3, the DNA is TGTGCCAGCAGTAACTCCCAGGGGATCGGTCAGCCCCAGCATTTT.

This clonotype has more than one count but fewer than ten. V gene TRBV5-1 combines with J gene TRBJ2-7; D might be TRBD1 (6 bases). Germline CDR1 and CDR2: SGHRS and YFSETQ. Trimming took off 5 bases at V and 2 bases at J, with 17 bases between the two ends. The CDR3 runs to 15 residues. The CDR3 region is CASSPTTGLTYEQYF. The CDR3 region has the DNA TGCGCCAGCAGTCCAACCACAGGGTTGACCTACGAGCAGTACTTC.

V gene TRBV6-1 combines with J gene TRBJ2-3; possibly TRBD2 for D (6 bases). The CDR3 is 14 amino acids. The V end was cut by 8 bases, the J end by 2 bases, with 14 bases between. Germline V gene sequence: CDR1 MNHNS, CDR2 SASEGT. DNA of the CDR3: TGTGCCAGCGAACGTAGCGGAACCACAGATACGCAGTATTTT. Its translation: CASERSGTTDTQYF.

Many counts were recorded for this clonotype. This chain uses TRBV29-1 with TRBJ2-7, with D hard to call. CDR3 length equals 12 residues. Germline loops: CDR1 SQVTM, CDR2 ANQGSEA. The V and J ends lost 6 bases and 2 bases respectively, with 11 bases between them. The CDR3 region has the DNA TGCAGCGTCTCGGTTAGCCCCTACGAGCAGTACTTC. Amino acid sequence: CSVSVSPYEQYF.

In its sample, this clonotype was seen a few times. The chain's CDR3 is CSVGGTDEQYF. The CDR3 nucleotides read TGCAGCGTTGGGGGTACCGACGAGCAGTACTTC. The chain recombines TRBV29-1 with TRBJ2-7, with D unclear. The ends were cut back, 4 bases at V and 5 bases at J, with 9 bases in the middle. CDR1 and CDR2 (germline): SQVTM, ANQGSEA. This CDR3 contains 11 residues.

This clonotype appeared a few times. The gene calls are TRBV20-1 and TRBJ1-5; the D is unclear. CDR1 is DFQATT and CDR2 is SNEGSKA in the germline V gene (reference sequence). The CDR3 is 14 amino acids. With 6 bases removed from V and 0 bases from J, the gap between germline ends came to 12 bases. CDR3 bases: TGCAGTGCCTCGGGATCTCATAGCAATCAGCCCCAGCATTTT. As protein: CSASGSHSNQPQHF.

This clonotype was seen more than once but under ten times. The CDR3 protein is CASSPGLAGAHMYNEQFF. CDR3 DNA: TGTGCCAGCAGCCCGGGACTAGCGGGGGCCCATATGTACAATGAGCAGTTCTTC. The V call is TRBV7-8, the J call TRBJ2-1, with 14 bases lining up with TRBD2. V gave up 5 bases and J gave up 4 bases; unmatched junction bases: 10. Germline V gene data show CDR1 as SGHVS and CDR2 as FQNEAQ. This CDR3 has 18 amino acids.

The table lists this clonotype with many counts. The chain links TRBV9 to TRBJ2-5; 10 bases line up with TRBD1. Germline loops: CDR1 SGDLS, CDR2 YYNGEE. V shed 4 bases and J 4 bases; nucleotides not matched to a gene: 4. This CDR3 is built from 14 residues. The CDR3 loop reads CASSRDRGRETQYF. The CDR3 DNA follows: TGTGCCAGCAGCCGCGACAGGGGGCGAGAGACCCAGTACTTC.

This sequence joins TRBV20-1 and TRBJ1-2, with D unclear. This CDR3 comprises 15 residues. The V and J ends lost 2 bases and 4 bases respectively, with 17 bases between them. Germline CDR1 and CDR2: DFQATT and SNEGSKA (reference sequence). CDR3: CSARLRARGGYGYTF. DNA for the CDR3: TGCAGTGCTAGACTACGAGCCCGGGGAGGCTATGGCTACACCTTC.

This clonotype was counted once. The chain has TRBV4-3 and TRBJ1-1; possibly TRBD1 for D (5 bases). The V gene's germline CDR1 is LGHNA and CDR2 YSLEER. Trimming took 1 base from V and 6 from J, leaving 12 bases between them. CDR3 length: 14 residues. The CDR3 sequence: CASSQVEGIPEAFF. CDR3 DNA sequence: TGCGCCAGCAGCCAAGTCGAGGGGATCCCTGAAGCTTTCTTT.

The V call is TRBV6-6, the J call TRBJ1-1; 7 bases are shared with TRBD1. This CDR3 contains 15 residues. V shed 0 bases and J 3 bases; nucleotides not matched to a gene: 4. From germline, CDR1 is MNHNY and CDR2 SVGAGI (reference sequence). Here the CDR3 DNA reads TGTGCCAGCAGTTACTCGACAGGGTTGGACACTGAAGCTTTCTTT. Amino acid sequence: CASSYSTGLDTEAFF.

V gene TRBV7-2 combines with J gene TRBJ1-6, with 8 bases that match TRBD1. Trimming at V came to 5 bases and at J to 18 bases, leaving 18 bases not matched to a gene. Germline loops: CDR1 SGHTA, CDR2 FQGNSA. The CDR3 extends over 15 amino acids. The CDR3 DNA is TGTGCCAGCAGCCCCCTAGGACAGGGTGCGGTAGCCCCCCACTTT. This sequence encodes CASSPLGQGAVAPHF.

V is TRBV7-7 and J is TRBJ2-1; 8 nucleotides match TRBD1. The CDR3 spans 15 residues. V lost 5 bases and J lost 2; bases outside the gene matches: 5. CDR1 is SSHAT, CDR2 FNYEAQ, per germline (reference sequence). CDR3 sequence: CASSGGTGAYNEQFF. The CDR3 DNA follows: TGTGCCAGCAGCGGTGGGACAGGCGCCTACAATGAGCAGTTCTTC.

V gene TRBV29-1 combines with J gene TRBJ1-1, with D uncertain. V was shortened by 4 bases and J by 1 base, with 7 bases between the two germline ends. The CDR3 has 12 residues. The germline V gene encodes CDR1 SQVTM and CDR2 ANQGSEA. The CDR3 here is CSVVVENTEAFF. CDR3 sequence (DNA): TGCAGCGTTGTGGTGGAGAACACTGAAGCTTTCTTT.

The rearrangement uses TRBV5-6 and TRBJ2-4; D is ambiguous. CDR1 is SGHDT, CDR2 YYEEEE, per germline. The CDR3 is 13 amino acids. The ends were cut back, 1 base at V and 6 bases at J, with 8 bases in the middle. The CDR3 here is CASSLMVSNIQYF. CDR3 coding DNA: TGTGCCAGCAGCTTGATGGTTTCAAACATTCAGTACTTC.